The 30 T cell receptor beta chains given below trace back to one sample, sequenced in a study of spatial heterogeneity in lung cancer. Overall study findings and caveats: One measure, the expanded intratumoral alpha and beta TCR count, tracked tumor mutation counts.

From the 5' RACE reads, TCRdb called clonotypes with MiXCR, one entry per CDR3 protein. Among 400 to 450 distinct CDR3 sequences, 25% to 35% were seen once, and the ten largest hold under 30%. What these receptors recognize is not known. As to time point: sample taken at primary tumor resection. The sample was lung tumor tissue, taken at surgery. The receptors come from a male donor with early-stage non-small cell lung cancer.

The gene calls are TRBV28 and TRBJ2-2; D not resolved. Per germline, CDR1 MDHEN and CDR2 SYDVKM. There are 15 residues in the CDR3. The ends were cut back, 4 bases at V and 2 bases at J, with 11 bases in the middle. This CDR3 is CASSSPGLNTGELFF. CDR3 nucleotide sequence: TGTGCCAGCAGTTCACCGGGCCTAAACACCGGGGAGCTGTTTTTT.

Within the sample, this clonotype is large (0.1 to 1%). The J gene is TRBJ1-2, the V gene TRBV6-1; possibly TRBD1 for D (5 bases). The germline gives CDR1 MNHNS, CDR2 SASEGT. The CDR3 is 14 amino acids. V shed 7 bases and J shed 3 bases, with 15 bases lying between them. As DNA, the CDR3 is TGTGCCAGCATATTATGGGGGGAGGACTATGGCTACACCTTC. Protein: CASILWGEDYGYTF.

Note on this clonotype: One base away lies a much larger clone, so this may be a sequencing read error. Here the CDR3 omits its conserved ending phenylalanine or tryptophan, so a read error is the likely source. The V gene is TRBV5-1, the J gene TRBJ2-2; 7 bases map to TRBD1. Germline CDR1 is SGHRS and CDR2 is YFSETQ. Losses at the gene ends were 3 bases for V and 2 bases for J; bases not matched to a gene: 7. The length of the CDR3 is 16 residues. As DNA, the CDR3 is TGCGCCAGCAGCTCACCTACAGGGGCTAACACCGGGGAGCTGTTTTCT. It encodes CASSSPTGANTGELFS.

This clonotype is termed large. The V and J genes are TRBV4-1 and TRBJ2-1, with D perhaps assigned TRBD1 or TRBD2 (5 bases each). This CDR3 contains 14 residues. CDR1 is MGHRA, CDR2 YSYEKL, per germline. The V end lost 4 bases, the J end lost 5 bases, and 12 bases lay between the germline ends. The CDR3: CASSRQVGDNEQFF. The CDR3 coding sequence is TGCGCCAGCAGCCGTCAGGTGGGGGACAATGAGCAGTTCTTC.

The V and J genes are TRBV13 and TRBJ2-7; D not certain. The CDR3 loop spans 12 amino acids. In germline, CDR1 is PRHDT, CDR2 FYEKMQ (reference sequence). V dropped 1 base and J dropped 7 bases, with 8 bases sitting between them. The DNA for the CDR3 is TGTGCCAGCAGCTTAGTTCGACAAGAGCAGTACTTC. This translates into CASSLVRQEQYF.

The chain couples TRBV28 to TRBJ2-3; the D is unclear. Per germline, CDR1 MDHEN and CDR2 SYDVKM. The CDR3 has 13 residues. V shed 7 bases and J shed 0 bases, with 8 bases lying between them. The CDR3: CASIPPSTDTQYF. The CDR3 DNA sequence: TGTGCCAGCATCCCTCCTAGCACAGATACGCAGTATTTT. The whole variable domain, remainder taken from reference TRBV28 and TRBJ2-3, is DVKVTQSSRYLVKRTGEKVFLECVQDMDHENMFWYRQDPGLGLRLIYFSYDVKMKEKGDIPEGYSVSREKKERFSLILESASTNQTSMYLCASIPPSTDTQYFGPGTRLTVL.

The chain carries TRBV7-8 and TRBJ2-3, with D hard to call. Germline-derived CDR1 and CDR2 are SGHVS and FQNEAQ. Trimming took off 2 bases at V and 4 bases at J, with 1 base between the two ends. There are 11 residues in the CDR3. This CDR3 is CASSLPDTQYF. CDR3 nucleotides: TGTGCCAGCAGCTTACCAGATACGCAGTATTTT. Using reference TRBV7-8 and TRBJ2-3 for the parts outside the CDR3, the full variable domain is GAGVSQSPRYKVAKRGQDVALRCDPISGHVSLFWYQQALGQGPEFLTYFQNEAQLDKSGLPSDRFFAERPEGSVSTLKIQRTQQEDSAVYLCASSLPDTQYFGPGTRLTVL.

Only a few counts were recorded for this clonotype. The V gene is TRBV2, the J gene TRBJ2-7; a possible D gene is TRBD2 (6 bases). The CDR3 extends over 13 amino acids. With 7 bases removed from V and 4 bases from J, the gap between germline ends came to 14 bases. The germline V gene encodes CDR1 SNHLY and CDR2 FYNNEI. The CDR3 spells CASMDGGVYEQYF. In DNA, the CDR3 is TGTGCCAGCATGGACGGCGGGGTATACGAGCAGTACTTC.

The rearrangement uses TRBV5-5 and TRBJ2-7; 9 bases are shared with TRBD1. The CDR3 extends over 15 amino acids. Germline V CDR1 and CDR2: SGHKS, YYEKEE (reference sequence). With V trimmed by 4 bases and J by 0 bases, 5 bases remained unmatched. The CDR3 DNA reads TGTGCCAGCAGCGCGGGACAGGGCAGCTCCTACGAGCAGTACTTC. Translation: CASSAGQGSSYEQYF.

In this sample, this clonotype turned up a few times. This chain links TRBV20-1 with TRBJ2-5; 13 bases map to TRBD2. Germline assignment: CDR1 DFQATT and CDR2 SNEGSKA (reference sequence). The ends lost 0 bases at V and 0 bases at J; junction bases unmatched: 7. The CDR3 runs to 18 residues. CDR3 sequence reads: CSAREGTSGDLYQETQYF. For the CDR3, the DNA is TGCAGTGCTAGAGAGGGGACTAGCGGGGATCTGTACCAAGAGACCCAGTACTTC.

The V call is TRBV6-5, the J call TRBJ2-1; no reliable D call. Germline lookup yields CDR1 MNHEY and CDR2 SVGAGI. V was shortened by 0 bases and J by 8 bases, with 11 bases between the two germline ends. CDR3 length: 14 amino acids. CDR3 sequence: CASSYSASLDEQFF. The CDR3, as DNA: TGTGCCAGCAGTTACTCGGCATCTCTAGATGAGCAGTTCTTC.

By share, this clonotype ranks as large. V and J are TRBV4-1 and TRBJ2-1, with D perhaps matching TRBD1 or TRBD2 (6 bases each). This CDR3 has 14 residues. Per the germline V gene, CDR1 is MGHRA and CDR2 is YSYEKL. V was pared by 4 bases and J by 5 bases, with 12 bases between. This CDR3 reads CASSRQEGDNEQFF. CDR3 in DNA: TGCGCCAGCAGCCGTCAGGAGGGGGACAATGAGCAGTTCTTC.

This clonotype is labeled large (0.1 to 1%). The chain couples TRBV6-5 to TRBJ2-4, with TRBD2 matching over 16 bases. The CDR3 extends over 24 amino acids. Germline CDR1 is MNHEY and CDR2 is SVGAGI. Trimming removed 5 bases from V and 0 bases from J; junction bases left unmatched: 22. DNA for the CDR3: TGTGCCAGCAGTCCTTGGACCTCCAGAGGGACTAGCGGGAGGGGATCACTAGCCAAAAACATTCAGTACTTC. This gives the protein CASSPWTSRGTSGRGSLAKNIQYF.

This clonotype was observed a handful of times. The chain links TRBV7-9 to TRBJ2-5; D not certain. Trimming pared 8 bases from V and 8 bases from J, leaving 21 bases between. Germline V gene sequence: CDR1 SEHNR, CDR2 FQNEAQ (reference sequence). The CDR3 is 14 amino acids. Here the CDR3 DNA reads TGTGCCAGCTACGCCTCCGGGCAACATCCTACCCAGTACTTC. Amino acid sequence: CASYASGQHPTQYF.

V gene TRBV5-1 combines with J gene TRBJ2-7; TRBD1 matches 9 bases. The junction had 5 bases not matched to a gene; V was cut back by 4 bases and J by 3 bases. The germline CDR1 and CDR2 sequences are SGHRS and YFSETQ. This CDR3 contains 14 residues. The CDR3 protein is CASSARDRVYEQYF. The CDR3 DNA follows: TGCGCCAGCAGCGCCCGGGACAGGGTCTACGAGCAGTACTTC.

The rearrangement joins TRBV28 to TRBJ2-5, with TRBD1 identical over 7 bases. This CDR3 is 14 amino acids long. V lost 7 bases, J lost 2 bases, and 7 bases stayed unmatched. In germline, CDR1 is MDHEN, CDR2 SYDVKM. The CDR3 DNA sequence: TGTGCCAGCACTTACGGACAGGTTCAAGAGACCCAGTACTTC. As protein: CASTYGQVQETQYF. Looking up the rest from reference TRBV28 and TRBJ2-5 gives the full variable domain: DVKVTQSSRYLVKRTGEKVFLECVQDMDHENMFWYRQDPGLGLRLIYFSYDVKMKEKGDIPEGYSVSREKKERFSLILESASTNQTSMYLCASTYGQVQETQYFGPGTRLLVL.

In this sample, this clonotype is large. V and J are TRBV5-1 and TRBJ1-5; D gene uncertain. CDR3 length equals 13 residues. Deletions cut 5 bases from V and 0 bases from J, with 6 bases between. Germline V CDR1 and CDR2: SGHRS, YFSETQ. CDR3 amino acids: CASSTYSNQPQHF. CDR3 nucleotide sequence: TGCGCCAGCAGTACCTATAGCAATCAGCCCCAGCATTTT.

The chain joins TRBV7-9 to TRBJ2-1; tentative D call: TRBD2 (6 bases). Deletions cut 4 bases from V and 9 bases from J, with 22 bases between. This CDR3 has 16 amino acids. Germline lookup yields CDR1 SEHNR and CDR2 FQNEAQ (reference sequence). The CDR3, as DNA: TGTGCCAGCAGCTCCGCCGGGACTGCGCGAGGAGGTGAGCAGTTCTTC. Its translation: CASSSAGTARGGEQFF. Variable domain in full (rest from reference TRBV7-9 and TRBJ2-1): DTGVSQNPRHKITKRGQNVTFRCDPISEHNRLYWYRQTLGQGPEFLTYFQNEAQLEKSRLLSDRFSAERPKGSFSTLEIQRTEQGDSAMYLCASSSAGTARGGEQFFGPGTRLTVL.

This clonotype is classed as hyperexpanded (1% or more). V and J are TRBV7-2 and TRBJ2-6; tentatively, D is TRBD2 (6 bases). This CDR3 has 15 residues. Trimming pared 5 bases from V and 1 base from J, leaving 9 bases between. Germline lookup yields CDR1 SGHTA and CDR2 FQGNSA. The CDR3 spells CASSPLASGANVLTF. The CDR3 DNA sequence: TGTGCCAGCAGCCCACTAGCTTCTGGGGCCAACGTCCTGACTTTC.

The rearrangement uses TRBV29-1 and TRBJ2-5; a possible D gene is TRBD2 (6 bases). Trimming took 5 bases from V and 2 from J, leaving 21 bases between them. The germline V gene has CDR1 SQVTM and CDR2 ANQGSEA. The CDR3 contains 16 residues. CDR3 sequence (DNA): TGCAGCGTTAGTGGTCGTGATAGCGGATCACAAGAGACCCAGTACTTC. It yields the protein CSVSGRDSGSQETQYF.

V usage is TRBV7-2 and J usage is TRBJ1-5, with TRBD1 identical over 8 bases. In germline, CDR1 is SGHTA, CDR2 FQGNSA. The V segment lost 4 bases and the J segment 7 bases; nucleotides outside the gene matches: 3. This CDR3 contains 13 residues. CDR3 sequence: CASSSWTGQPQHF. CDR3 nucleotides: TGTGCCAGCAGCTCCTGGACAGGGCAGCCCCAGCATTTT. The full variable domain, completed using reference TRBV7-2 and TRBJ1-5, is GAGVSQSPSNKVTEKGKDVELRCDPISGHTALYWYRQSLGQGLEFLIYFQGNSAPDKSGLPSDRFSAERTGGSVSTLTIQRTQQEDSAVYLCASSSWTGQPQHFGDGTRLSIL.

The chain carries TRBV20-1 and TRBJ2-7; weak D call: TRBD2 (5 bases). There are 15 residues in the CDR3. Germline V gives CDR1 DFQATT, CDR2 SNEGSKA (reference sequence). V lost 5 bases and J 5 bases, leaving 22 bases between the germline ends. CDR3 amino acids: CSAVKREGALDEQYF. Written as DNA, the CDR3 is TGCAGTGCTGTCAAGAGAGAGGGAGCCTTGGACGAGCAGTACTTC.

The chain joins TRBV6-2 or TRBV6-3 to TRBJ2-3; D remains unclear. Germline V CDR1 and CDR2: MNHEY, SVGEGT. V lost 6 bases and J lost 6, with 10 bases in between. The length of the CDR3 is 12 residues. CDR3 region: CASSGLSDTQYF. In DNA, the CDR3 is TGTGCCAGCAGCGGTCTCTCGGATACGCAGTATTTT.

This clonotype is labeled as large. The chain uses TRBV29-1 and TRBJ1-1; the D is unclear. CDR3 length: 12 amino acids. The V and J ends lost 4 bases and 3 bases respectively, with 9 bases between them. CDR1 is SQVTM, CDR2 ANQGSEA, per germline. The CDR3 nucleotides are TGCAGCGTTGTTGAGACCGACACTGAAGCTTTCTTT. Amino acid sequence: CSVVETDTEAFF.

This clonotype is deemed large. V usage is TRBV28 and J usage is TRBJ2-7; D possibly corresponds to TRBD1 (5 bases). The germline gives CDR1 MDHEN, CDR2 SYDVKM. V was clipped by 5 bases and J by 3 bases, with 8 bases between them. This CDR3 has 12 amino acids. The CDR3 DNA is TGTGCCAGCAGTAAGACAGTCTACGAGCAGTACTTC. It yields the protein CASSKTVYEQYF.

This clonotype has only a few counts. The CDR3 coding sequence is TGCGCCAGCAGCCTATCCGGGACAGGGGCCTACGAGCAGTACTTC. Amino acid sequence: CASSLSGTGAYEQYF. The J gene is TRBJ2-7, the V gene TRBV4-1; 10 positions match TRBD1. The CDR3 is 15 amino acids. The J segment lost 2 bases and the V segment lost 4 bases, leaving 5 bases of the junction unmatched. Per germline, CDR1 MGHRA and CDR2 YSYEKL.

Within the sample, this clonotype is large. This chain connects TRBV20-1 to TRBJ1-2, with no clear D. In germline, CDR1 is DFQATT, CDR2 SNEGSKA (reference sequence). The CDR3 runs 15 residues. Between the trimmed V and J ends, which lost 1 base and 3 bases, there was a span of 15 bases. The CDR3 here is CSARVLRTPYYGYTF. The DNA for the CDR3 is TGCAGTGCTAGAGTCCTTAGGACGCCTTACTATGGCTACACCTTC.

The chain couples TRBV6-5 to TRBJ2-2; the D gene is possibly TRBD1 (7 bases). V lost 5 bases, J lost 6 bases, and 13 bases lay in between. This CDR3 comprises 14 residues. Germline loops: CDR1 MNHEY, CDR2 SVGAGI. The CDR3 reads CASSRQGLAGELFF. The DNA of the CDR3 is TGTGCCAGCAGTCGACAGGGACTCGCCGGGGAGCTGTTTTTT.

The V and J genes are TRBV28 and TRBJ2-3; D is perhaps TRBD2 (6 bases). Germline lookup yields CDR1 MDHEN and CDR2 SYDVKM. The CDR3 is 17 residues long. V was shortened by 1 base and J by 0 bases, with 14 bases between the two germline ends. The CDR3 protein is CASSLSPLATSTDTQYF. CDR3 in DNA: TGTGCCAGCAGTTTATCCCCGCTAGCGACCAGCACAGATACGCAGTATTTT.

The V call is TRBV24-1, the J call TRBJ2-7, with D possibly matching TRBD2 (6 bases). Trimming shortened V by 1 base and J by 2 bases, and 14 bases separated the two germline ends. Germline values: CDR1 KGHDR, CDR2 SFDVKD. The CDR3 runs 16 residues. Here the CDR3 reads CATSDFRRDGTYEQYF. The CDR3 coding sequence is TGTGCCACCAGTGATTTTCGGAGGGACGGAACCTACGAGCAGTACTTC.